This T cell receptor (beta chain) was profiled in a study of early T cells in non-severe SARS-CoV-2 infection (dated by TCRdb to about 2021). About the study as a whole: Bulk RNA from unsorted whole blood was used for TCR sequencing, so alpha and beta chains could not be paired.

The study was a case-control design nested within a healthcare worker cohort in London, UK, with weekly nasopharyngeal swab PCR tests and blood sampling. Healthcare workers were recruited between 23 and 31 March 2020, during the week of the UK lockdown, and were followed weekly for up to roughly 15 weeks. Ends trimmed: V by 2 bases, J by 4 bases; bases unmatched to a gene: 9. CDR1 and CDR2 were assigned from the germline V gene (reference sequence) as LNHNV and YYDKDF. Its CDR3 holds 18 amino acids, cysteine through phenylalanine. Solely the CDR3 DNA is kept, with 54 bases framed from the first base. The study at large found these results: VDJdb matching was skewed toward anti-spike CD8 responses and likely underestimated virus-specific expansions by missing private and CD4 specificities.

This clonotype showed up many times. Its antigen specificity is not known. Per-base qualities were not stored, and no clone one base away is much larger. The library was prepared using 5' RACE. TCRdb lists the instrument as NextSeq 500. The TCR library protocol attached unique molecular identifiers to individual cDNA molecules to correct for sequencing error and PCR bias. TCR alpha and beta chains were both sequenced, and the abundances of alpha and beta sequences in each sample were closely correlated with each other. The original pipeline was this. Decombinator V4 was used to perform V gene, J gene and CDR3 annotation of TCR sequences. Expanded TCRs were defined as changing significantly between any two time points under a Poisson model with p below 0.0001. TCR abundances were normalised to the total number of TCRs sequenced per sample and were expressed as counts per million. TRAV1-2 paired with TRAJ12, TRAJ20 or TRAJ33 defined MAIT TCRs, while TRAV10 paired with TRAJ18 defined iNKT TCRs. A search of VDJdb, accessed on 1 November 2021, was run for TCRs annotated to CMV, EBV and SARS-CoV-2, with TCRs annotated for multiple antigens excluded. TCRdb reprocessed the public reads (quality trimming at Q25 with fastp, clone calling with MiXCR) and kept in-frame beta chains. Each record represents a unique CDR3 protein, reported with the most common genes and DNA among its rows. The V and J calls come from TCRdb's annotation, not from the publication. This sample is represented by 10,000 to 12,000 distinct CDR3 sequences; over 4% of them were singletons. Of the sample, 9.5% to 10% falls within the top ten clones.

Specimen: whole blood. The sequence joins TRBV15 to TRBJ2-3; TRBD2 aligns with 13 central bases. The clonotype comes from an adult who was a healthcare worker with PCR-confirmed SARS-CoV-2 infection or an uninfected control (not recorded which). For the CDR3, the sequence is CATSRKGLAGAGADTQYF. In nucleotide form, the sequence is TGTGCCACCAGCAGAAAAGGACTAGCGGGGGCCGGGGCAGATACGCAGTATTTT. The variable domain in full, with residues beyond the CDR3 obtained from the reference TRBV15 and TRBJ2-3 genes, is DAMVIQNPRYQVTQFGKPVTLSCSQTLNHNVMYWYQQKSSQAPKLLFHYYDKDFNNEADTPDNFQSRRPNTSFCFLDIRSPGLGDTAMYLCATSRKGLAGAGADTQYFGPGTRLTVL.